This passage covers 29 T cell receptor beta chains from one sample sequenced in a study of shared clonotypes between healthy human individuals. TCRdb keeps only in-frame clones here, not all; method: immunoSEQ multiplex PCR. The sample lists millions of clones, approximately 94% occurring once. CD45RO-negative, CCR7-selected cells formed the naive CD8 fraction, which excluded terminally differentiated effector memory CD45RA+ cells. The sequenced sample consisted of naive CD8+ T cells sorted from blood. The receptors were sampled from a man aged 18 to 30 in good health.

The V and J genes are TRBV4-1 and TRBJ2-7, with 11 bases identical to TRBD1. This CDR3 comprises 14 residues. Germline loops: CDR1 MGHRA, CDR2 YSYEKL. V gave up 4 bases and J gave up 3 bases; unmatched junction bases: 2. The CDR3 is CASSRGTGGYEQYF. In DNA, the CDR3 is TGCGCCAGCAGCCGAGGGACAGGGGGCTACGAGCAGTACTTC.

The genes are TRBV5-1 and TRBJ1-3, with unresolved D. The CDR3 runs 17 residues. Germline values: CDR1 SGHRS, CDR2 YFSETQ. Trimming pared 0 bases from V and 0 bases from J, leaving 13 bases between. The chain's CDR3 is CASSLANGGFSGNTIYF. DNA for the CDR3: TGCGCCAGCAGCTTGGCCAACGGCGGTTTCTCTGGAAACACCATATATTTT. Combining the CDR3 with reference TRBV5-1 and TRBJ1-3 gives the whole variable domain KAGVTQTPRYLIKTRGQQVTLSCSPISGHRSVSWYQQTPGQGLQFLFEYFSETQRNKGNFPGRFSGRQFSNSRSEMNVSTLELGDSALYLCASSLANGGFSGNTIYFGEGSWLTVV.

The chain couples TRBV5-6 to TRBJ2-5, with D perhaps TRBD2 (5 bases). V shed 0 bases and J shed 5 bases, with 14 bases lying between them. The CDR3 runs to 15 residues. Germline assignment: CDR1 SGHDT and CDR2 YYEEEE. CDR3 nucleotides: TGTGCCAGCAGCTTGGAGACTACCGGGTTGGAGACCCAGTACTTC. Translating it yields CASSLETTGLETQYF.

The chain is built from TRBV6-6 and TRBJ1-2, with 9 bases matching TRBD1. After removal of 5 bases from V and 4 bases from J, the junction contained 8 bases not matched to a gene. The CDR3 length is 15 residues. The V gene's germline CDR1 is MNHNY and CDR2 SVGAGI (reference sequence). This chain's CDR3 is CASSTRDREVYGYTF. CDR3 DNA: TGTGCCAGCAGTACCAGGGACAGGGAGGTCTATGGCTACACCTTC.

This clone has only one observation. CDR3: CASSFSVGAVNYEQYF. In DNA, the CDR3 is TGTGCCAGCAGTTTTTCCGTCGGGGCTGTGAACTACGAGCAGTACTTC. The chain is built from TRBV27 and TRBJ2-7; D might be TRBD1 or TRBD2, each matching 5 bases. V was pared by 3 bases and J by 3 bases, with 18 bases between. This CDR3 comprises 16 residues. CDR1 and CDR2 from the germline V gene are MNHEY and SMNVEV (reference sequence).

The chain joins TRBV5-8 to TRBJ2-3; 7 bases are a match to TRBD2. CDR1 is SGHTS, CDR2 YDEGEE, per germline. There are 15 residues in the CDR3. Germline trimming cut 4 bases from V and 2 bases from J; bases unmatched to any gene: 7. The CDR3 loop is CASSPGTTITDTQYF. The CDR3 DNA follows: TGTGCCAGCAGCCCAGGGACTACTATCACAGATACGCAGTATTTT.

The chain couples TRBV18 to TRBJ1-2; D not certain. Trimming shortened V by 0 bases and J by 4 bases, and 6 bases separated the two germline ends. Germline values: CDR1 KGHSH, CDR2 LQKENI. The CDR3 extends over 13 amino acids. The CDR3 protein is CASSPPVPYGYTF. The CDR3 nucleotides read TGTGCCAGCTCACCACCGGTACCCTATGGCTACACCTTC.

V gene TRBV6-5 combines with J gene TRBJ2-3; D may be TRBD1 (5 bases). Germline V gene sequence: CDR1 MNHEY, CDR2 SVGAGI. The CDR3 is 16 residues long. V was shortened by 4 bases and J by 6 bases, with 20 bases between the two germline ends. CDR3 DNA: TGTGCCAGCAGTTCCCTTACAGGCGGCGTCCACGATACGCAGTATTTT. Amino acid sequence: CASSSLTGGVHDTQYF.

The V and J genes are TRBV15 and TRBJ1-2; 9 bases are shared with TRBD1. Germline CDR1 is LNHNV and CDR2 is YYDKDF (reference sequence). The CDR3 is 14 amino acids. Losses at the gene ends were 3 bases for V and 1 base for J; bases not matched to a gene: 0. This chain's CDR3 is CATSRDRGNYGYTF. The CDR3 DNA sequence: TGTGCCACCAGCAGGGACAGGGGTAACTATGGCTACACCTTC.

The chain couples TRBV4-1 to TRBJ1-1; no reliable D call. V lost 6 bases and J 1 base, leaving 12 bases between the germline ends. The germline gives CDR1 MGHRA, CDR2 YSYEKL. The CDR3 is made up of 14 amino acids. The DNA for the CDR3 is TGCGCCAGCAGTAACGGGCAGGCGAACACTGAAGCTTTCTTT. Its translation is CASSNGQANTEAFF.

About this clone: Within the sample, other DNA sequences also encode this same CDR3. The chain carries TRBV7-9 and TRBJ2-3; no definite D call. The V gene's germline CDR1 is SEHNR and CDR2 FQNEAQ (reference sequence). V dropped 5 bases and J dropped 6 bases, with 6 bases sitting between them. The CDR3 contains 11 residues. The CDR3 region has the DNA TGTGCCAGCAGCCCTCCTGATACGCAGTATTTT. Translated, it gives CASSPPDTQYF.

V usage is TRBV5-6 and J usage is TRBJ2-7; D perhaps matches TRBD1 (5 bases). Germline V CDR1 and CDR2: SGHDT, YYEEEE. V dropped 0 bases and J dropped 0 bases, with 13 bases sitting between them. This CDR3 is built from 16 residues. As DNA, the CDR3 is TGTGCCAGCAGCTTGGATGTGGGCAGGGTCTCCTACGAGCAGTACTTC. Translated, it gives CASSLDVGRVSYEQYF.

V usage is TRBV19 and J usage is TRBJ1-5; D remains unclear. The CDR3 consists of 16 residues. V was trimmed by 3 bases and J by 0 bases, leaving 12 bases between them. Germline loops: CDR1 LNHDA, CDR2 SQIVND (reference sequence). The CDR3 loop is CASSIGVGYSNQPQHF. CDR3 DNA sequence: TGTGCCAGTAGTATTGGTGTGGGATATAGCAATCAGCCCCAGCATTTT.

A remark on this clone: The same CDR3 can be traced to other DNA sequences in this sample. The J gene is TRBJ1-2, the V gene TRBV2, with 8 bases aligning to TRBD1. V dropped 6 bases and J dropped 5; count of bases not matched to a gene: 8. CDR3 size: 14 residues. Germline-derived CDR1 and CDR2 are SNHLY and FYNNEI. The CDR3 loop is CASSPGQGGYGYTF. Here the CDR3 DNA reads TGTGCCAGCAGCCCCGGACAGGGTGGTTATGGCTACACCTTC. Complete variable domain (other parts from reference TRBV2 and TRBJ1-2): EPEVTQTPSHQVTQMGQEVILRCVPISNHLYFYWYRQILGQKVEFLVSFYNNEISEKSEIFDDQFSVERPDGSNFTLKIRSTKLEDSAMYFCASSPGQGGYGYTFGSGTRLTVV.

The DNA for the CDR3 is TGCGCCAGCAGCCAAGATCGATCGGGAAATACCGGGGAGCTGTTTTTT. It encodes CASSQDRSGNTGELFF. This sequence joins TRBV4-3 and TRBJ2-2, with D possibly matching TRBD2 (5 bases). The CDR3 is 16 amino acids. V was shortened by 0 bases and J by 5 bases, with 13 bases between the two germline ends. CDR1 LGHNA and CDR2 YSLEER come from the germline V gene.

A note on this clone: The sample holds other DNA sequences that translate to the same CDR3. This chain uses TRBV27 with TRBJ2-7, with D possibly matching TRBD1 (6 bases). This CDR3 spans 13 amino acids. V lost 6 bases, J lost 1 base, and 10 bases lay in between. Germline V CDR1 and CDR2: MNHEY, SMNVEV (reference sequence). The CDR3 DNA sequence: TGTGCCAGCAGCGTTCAGGGGTCCTACGAGCAGTACTTC. It is translated as CASSVQGSYEQYF.

This chain links TRBV7-9 with TRBJ2-7; possible D gene TRBD1, 5 bases. CDR1 is SEHNR and CDR2 is FQNEAQ in the germline V gene (reference sequence). V was shortened by 4 bases and J by 6 bases, with 16 bases between the two germline ends. This CDR3 has 14 residues. The CDR3 nucleotides read TGTGCCAGCAGCTCTCAGGGTTCCCTGCTCGAGCAGTACTTC. Translated: CASSSQGSLLEQYF. The complete variable domain, with remaining parts taken from reference TRBV7-9 and TRBJ2-7, reads DTGVSQNPRHKITKRGQNVTFRCDPISEHNRLYWYRQTLGQGPEFLTYFQNEAQLEKSRLLSDRFSAERPKGSFSTLEIQRTEQGDSAMYLCASSSQGSLLEQYFGPGTRLTVT.

This rearrangement joins TRBV5-4 to TRBJ2-3, with 9 bases that match TRBD2. J was trimmed by 0 bases and V by 4 bases; bases with no gene match: 3. Looked up from germline, CDR1 is SGHNT and CDR2 is YYREEE (reference sequence). The CDR3 is made up of 15 amino acids. CDR3 coding DNA: TGTGCCAGCAGCCCTAGCGGGGAGAGCACAGATACGCAGTATTTT. This translates into CASSPSGESTDTQYF.

The genes are TRBV2 and TRBJ1-2, with 12 bases aligning to TRBD1. With 6 bases clipped from V and 3 bases from J, the junction kept 5 bases outside the gene matches. This CDR3 spans 15 amino acids. CDR1 is SNHLY and CDR2 is FYNNEI in the germline V gene. The CDR3, as DNA: TGTGCCAGCAGGGGGACAGGGGGCGAACACTATGGCTACACCTTC. Protein product: CASRGTGGEHYGYTF.

The V and J genes are TRBV4-1 and TRBJ2-7; no clear D. Per the germline V gene, CDR1 is MGHRA and CDR2 is YSYEKL. CDR3 size: 12 residues. V dropped 6 bases and J dropped 2 bases, with 8 bases sitting between them. In DNA form, the CDR3 reads TGCGCCAGCAGAGGACCTACCTACGAGCAGTACTTC. Protein: CASRGPTYEQYF.

The gene calls are TRBV27 and TRBJ1-3, with 8 bases aligning to TRBD1. CDR1 is MNHEY and CDR2 is SMNVEV in the germline V gene (reference sequence). V was pared by 6 bases and J by 2 bases, with 3 bases of the junction left unmatched. CDR3 size: 14 residues. The CDR3: CASRQGVAGNTIYF. As DNA, the CDR3 is TGTGCCAGCAGACAGGGGGTAGCTGGAAACACCATATATTTT.

V usage is TRBV5-6 and J usage is TRBJ1-2; D remains unclear. This CDR3 contains 12 residues. Per the germline V gene, CDR1 is SGHDT and CDR2 is YYEEEE. Trimming took 3 bases from V and 5 from J, leaving 8 bases between them. Here the CDR3 reads CASSSQTYGYTF. Here the CDR3 DNA reads TGTGCCAGCAGCTCGCAGACTTATGGCTACACCTTC.

The chain joins TRBV13 to TRBJ2-6; 10 nucleotides align to TRBD1. Germline CDR1 and CDR2: PRHDT and FYEKMQ (reference sequence). Unmatched junction bases numbered 9, after V lost 2 bases and J lost 2 bases. The CDR3 is made up of 19 amino acids. CDR3 nucleotides: TGTGCCAGCAGCTTAACCTGGGGACAGGGGTTAGCTGGGGCCAACGTCCTGACTTTC. Protein: CASSLTWGQGLAGANVLTF.

The DNA for the CDR3 is TGTGCCAGCTCGATGCCGGCCTTGGGGGCAGATACGCAGTATTTT. Translated, it gives CASSMPALGADTQYF. The rearrangement uses TRBV7-9 and TRBJ2-3; tentatively, D is TRBD1 or TRBD2 (5 bases each). The CDR3 length is 15 residues. CDR1 and CDR2 (germline): SEHNR, FQNEAQ (reference sequence). Trimming took 8 bases from V and 4 from J, leaving 19 bases between them.

This clone was picked up a small number of times. The genes are TRBV27 and TRBJ1-5, with a possible D match to TRBD1 (5 bases). Germline CDR1 and CDR2: MNHEY and SMNVEV (reference sequence). V was cut by 5 bases and J by 1 base, with 9 bases left in between. The CDR3 length is 14 residues. The CDR3 coding sequence is TGTGCCAGCAGTCCCAGGGACAGCAATCAGCCCCAGCATTTT. Translating gives CASSPRDSNQPQHF.

Only one count was recorded for this clone. The chain recombines TRBV2 with TRBJ2-1; D is possibly TRBD1 (5 bases). The CDR3 runs 15 residues. The ends were cut back, 3 bases at V and 7 bases at J, with 16 bases in the middle. Germline V gene data show CDR1 as SNHLY and CDR2 as FYNNEI. CDR3 in amino acids: CASSDGQGRGNEQFF. The CDR3 bases are TGTGCCAGCAGTGATGGGCAGGGAAGGGGAAATGAGCAGTTCTTC.

The chain couples TRBV10-2 to TRBJ1-5; 7 bases match TRBD1. Unmatched junction bases numbered 11, after V lost 6 bases and J lost 0 bases. The length of the CDR3 is 17 residues. CDR1 is WSHSY and CDR2 is SAAADI in the germline V gene. The CDR3, as DNA: TGCGCCAGCAGGCCCGGGACAGACGTTTATAGCAATCAGCCCCAGCATTTT. The encoded protein is CASRPGTDVYSNQPQHF.

The chain links TRBV7-8 to TRBJ2-3; D remains unclear. Germline assignment: CDR1 SGHVS and CDR2 FQNEAQ. CDR3 length equals 15 residues. The V gene lost 1 base and the J gene lost 5 bases, with 13 bases spanning the gap. This chain's CDR3 is CASSLESPWEDTQYF. CDR3 coding DNA: TGTGCCAGCAGCTTAGAGTCGCCCTGGGAAGATACGCAGTATTTT.

This chain uses TRBV27 with TRBJ1-1; D not resolved. Germline V gene data show CDR1 as MNHEY and CDR2 as SMNVEV (reference sequence). Between the trimmed V and J ends, which lost 6 bases and 1 base, there was a span of 15 bases. This CDR3 region has 15 residues. In DNA form, the CDR3 reads TGTGCCAGCAGAGGAATTTACAGTGAGAACACTGAAGCTTTCTTT. Encoded protein: CASRGIYSENTEAFF.